Listed below are T cell receptor beta chains from one sample, sequenced in a study of blood T cells in healthy people across ages. TCRdb passed the 5' RACE reads through MiXCR, listing each CDR3 protein once. The sample lists some 1.5 million distinct CDR3 sequences; 35% to 45% were seen once. Source material: blood. Receptor source: a woman younger than 35 in good health. The CDR3 runs from the conserved cysteine through the conserved F or W. The order of the fields is V gene, J gene, CDR3 protein.

>TRBV7-2|TRBJ2-7
CASTPRGYYEQYF
>TRBV11-2|TRBJ2-1
CASSLAGTKLSVFF
>TRBV4-1|TRBJ1-5
CASSQDLGGGNQPQHF
>TRBV7-2|TRBJ2-7
CASSLEGAGVYEQYF
>TRBV6-2/TRBV6-3|TRBJ2-2
CASSDFRDSGELFF
>TRBV7-9|TRBJ1-2
CASSQRGFSTNYGYTF
>TRBV3-1|TRBJ1-5
CASSQKGGRQPQHF
>TRBV11-2|TRBJ1-1
CASSPEGVLNTEAFF
>TRBV4-1|TRBJ1-5
CASSQEQAGYDNQPQHF
>TRBV7-6|TRBJ2-5
CASSFHPAPGETQYF
>TRBV29-1|TRBJ1-2
CSIEGVANYGYTF
>TRBV7-2|TRBJ2-7
CASSFRGGVGEQYF
>TRBV6-5|TRBJ1-6
CASSYDRVRSPLHF
>TRBV5-6|TRBJ2-7
CASSPTGQSSYEQYF
>TRBV29-1|-
CSAGTGRVENEQYF